This T cell receptor beta chain was identified in a study of blood T cell repertoires in COVID-19. The overall study: Donors in the United States, Italy and Spain gave samples during acute or convalescent COVID-19.

Seattle patients were enrolled during active infection and followed longitudinally. In the original workflow: Reference gene primers were amplified, and this amplification served to estimate nucleated cell counts. Generated by immunoSEQ multiplex PCR, the TCRdb table keeps only in-frame clones and is missing some. V and J calls plus clone size are reproduced from that table; the DNA served to infer D and trimming. The sample holds 97,000 or so clones, approximately 90% seen once. Sequencing was performed on peripheral blood. The TCR sequence derives from a woman in her forties or fifties with COVID-19, enrolled during active disease.

The CDR3 bases are TGTGCCAGCCAGATAACGGGGGGATTCGGTGAGCAGTTCTTC. Translated: CASQITGGFGEQFF. The rearrangement links TRBV19 to TRBJ2-1; TRBD2 agrees at 7 bases. The CDR3 covers 14 residues. Germline V gene sequence: CDR1 LNHDA, CDR2 SQIVND (reference sequence). J lost 9 bases, V lost 9 bases, and 14 bases had no gene match.